One TCR beta chain is described in this entry. Its antigen is still unknown. The record has no base qualities; no much larger clone is one base away. The time point label for this specimen denotes: newly diagnosed GD, antithyroid drugs for less than 3 months. For both TCR sequencing and RNA sequencing, RNA was extracted from PBMCs using TRIzol. The diagnosis of Graves' disease followed American Thyroid Association guidelines. Patients for the study were recruited at an endocrinology department in Xi'an, China. Each patient gave 8.5 to 9.5 milliliters of peripheral blood, collected in an EDTA anticoagulant tube. Ficoll Paque Plus density gradient separation was used to isolate PBMCs, and no additional T cell sorting was done. An Agilent 2100 Bioanalyzer and agarose gel were used to check RNA quality, and a NanoDrop 2000 was used to measure RNA concentration. This sample was taken from a study of regulatory T cells in long-lasting Graves disease (dated by TCRdb to about 2021). In the study overall: In the newly diagnosed Graves' disease group, patients had been taking antithyroid drugs for less than 3 months. The study took place in China and was registered as a clinical trial. A total of roughly 33 samples were covered by TCR sequencing, comprising about 13 persistent and roughly 20 newly diagnosed Graves' disease patients. Patients with persistent Graves' disease were compared with patients with newly diagnosed Graves' disease using TCR sequencing and RNA sequencing of peripheral blood.

The full study reports these points: The study examined only peripheral blood because the primary lesion, thyroid tissue, could not be accessed. As a limitation, the authors acknowledged that the small sample size may reduce accuracy. Persistent Graves' disease patients showed lower TCR Shannon entropy and fewer highly expanded clones than newly diagnosed patients, suggesting clonal expansion. Only the TCR beta chain was sequenced and analyzed. Preferential use of TRBV28, TRBJ1-2 and TRBJ2-5 was observed in persistent disease, whereas TRBV20-1 and TRBJ2-1 were favored in newly diagnosed disease. Persistent patients shared more public clonotypes among themselves (around 2,700) than newly diagnosed patients did (approximately 870).

The method behind the library was multiplex PCR. Instrument used: Illumina HiSeq 4000. CDR3 regions were amplified by Arm-PCR with iRepertoire HTBI primers to construct TCR beta libraries. PCR products were gel purified before sequencing. In the source study's methods: Gene usage analysis of CDR3 amino acid clonotypes relied on the 55 to 80 TRBV and 13 to 15 TRBJ segments identified across samples. Filtered high-quality paired reads were merged into contigs using COPE and FqMerger. Contigs were aligned with BLAST to IMGT TRBV, TRBD and TRBJ reference genes, and CDR3 was defined per IMGT. Clonotypes above 0.1% frequency were classified as highly expanded clones. Shannon entropy was used to measure repertoire diversity, and the Gini coefficient was used to measure V-J evenness. Public clonotypes were defined as clonotypes shared by more than one individual. TCRdb itself trimmed the public reads at Q25 with fastp, ran MiXCR and retained productive beta chains. All rows with the same CDR3 protein become a single entry with the most common DNA and genes. The V and J calls were determined by TCRdb, not by the authors. The sample records under 500,000 distinct CDR3 sequences, about 16% of which are singletons. The ten top clones hold around 11% of the sample.

Taken from the germline V gene, the CDR1 and CDR2 loops are SGDLS and YYNGEE. The junction shows trimming of 2 bases on V and 4 bases on J, plus 9 bases between the germline ends. The CDR3 measures 13 amino acids from cysteine to phenylalanine. The only DNA kept is the CDR3, 39 bases in frame from the first base. These same data were also listed under a study on T cells in Graves' hyperthyroidism and ophthalmopathy. Taken from the second paper: Stable Graves' hyperthyroidism was defined as the absence of progression to ophthalmopathy over 18 months of follow-up. Hyperthyroidism patients were aged 18 to 65 years and newly diagnosed, with disease duration of less than 2 months. Any patient with an uncontrolled infection, another autoimmune disease, pregnancy or lactation was excluded. Diagnoses were established on the basis of clinical symptoms, serum thyroxine and TRAb, thyroid ultrasound, and orbital computed tomography. A first-round RT-PCR of the TCR CDR3 used the HTBI primer set with the Qiagen OneStep RT-PCR kit. Most expanded thyroid clonotypes (frequency above 0.001) were also detected in blood, a finding suggesting that blood repertoires may reflect thyroid immune responses. Ophthalmopathy was separated from stable hyperthyroidism by a 13 V-J signature model, with over 85% sensitivity and 81% to 83% specificity obtained in cross-validation and 80%/75% obtained in testing. In validation, the model predicted progression to ophthalmopathy with over 60% sensitivity and 72% to 75% specificity, a median of around 6.6 months before onset. A discovery cohort of about 100 patients, roughly 40 with Graves' ophthalmopathy and fewer than 65 with stable Graves' hyperthyroidism, was used to find distinguishing TCR V-J signatures. Prospective prediction of ophthalmopathy was tested in an independent validation cohort consisting of roughly 20 hyperthyroidism patients and 15 to 17 patients who later progressed to ophthalmopathy. The 85 to 100 discovery patients were randomly split 7:3 into training and test sets. Thyroid tissue and blood T-cell repertoires from six or seven Graves' hyperthyroidism patients were also compared in the study. Following sampling, methimazole starting at 30 mg daily was given to hyperthyroidism patients, and high-dose intravenous methylprednisolone was given to ophthalmopathy patients. Libraries were constructed in a second round of multiplex PCR, after which size selection and purification were performed. Paired-end sequencing of the libraries was performed with 100 bp reads on an Illumina HiSeq2000. Raw data were processed with SOAPnuke, discarding reads with adapters, uncalled bases, mean Phred below 15, or no exact constant-primer or identifier match. COPE v1.2.5 was used to merge high-quality paired reads, and clonotypes were defined as unique nucleotide sequences. Clonotypes were aligned to IMGT TRBV, TRBD and TRBJ reference segments using MiTCR v1.1. The analysis included only V-J combinations with a frequency above 0.0001, which together covered around 99% of the repertoires. The TCS score was defined as the ratio of F50 (clonal expansion) to E x V (chaos), calculated using BLOSUM62-based TCRdist between CDR3 peptides within each V-J. Welch's t-statistics and random forest reduced roughly 500 V-J features to 10 to 15, which were used in a naive Bayes classifier (R e1071). No statistical method was used to set the sample size in advance, and investigators knew the group allocation. According to the paper, TCR Vbeta CDR3 sequencing was carried out on some 130 peripheral blood samples, which came from about 45 ophthalmopathy, 80 or so hyperthyroidism and around 17 progressor patients.

This sample comprised peripheral blood mononuclear cells (PBMCs), obtained at new diagnosis, from a patient treated with antithyroid drugs. The clonotype was recovered from a woman in her 30s with Graves disease. Donor details come from another sample of the same person, matched by shared clones. Here the chain combines TRBV9 and TRBJ1-2; no confident D gene assignment can be made. The DNA sequence is given as TGTGCCAGCAGCGTGGACGGGCTCTATGGCTACACCTTC. Translated, it reads CASSVDGLYGYTF. Extended through the reference TRBV9 and TRBJ1-2 proteins, this CDR3 yields the full variable domain: DSGVTQTPKHLITATGQRVTLRCSPRSGDLSVYWYQQSLDQGLQFLIQYYNGEERAKGNILERFSAQQFPDLHSELNLSSLELGDSALYFCASSVDGLYGYTFGSGTRLTVV.